This is a list of T cell receptor beta chains from one sample in a study of shared clonotypes between healthy human individuals. The repertoire was sequenced with immunoSEQ multiplex PCR; TCRdb's copy has only in-frame clones and lacks some. The data contain hundreds of thousands of clones, 60% to 75% of them singletons. The material sequenced was memory CD4+ T cells sorted from blood. The receptors come from a young woman in good health. The CDR3 runs from the conserved cysteine through the conserved F or W. A D gene is named only where the DNA matches it firmly. Rows give clone size only sometimes, using once, few, many, or a class for an expanded clone.

V gene	D gene	J gene	clone size	CDR3 DNA	CDR3 protein
TRBV4-2	-	TRBJ2-5	once	TGTGCCAGCAGCCAAGAAAAACACGGTGGAGAGACCCAGTACTTC	CASSQEKHGGETQYF
TRBV27	-	TRBJ2-2	-	TGTGCCAGCAGTTTCCCCCGGGGGAGAGACACCGGGGAGCTGTTTTTT	CASSFPRGRDTGELFF
TRBV19	-	TRBJ1-5	-	TGTGCCAGTAGTAGGGACCCAGATCAGCCCCAGCATTTT	CASSRDPDQPQHF
TRBV11-2	-	TRBJ2-4	-	TGTGCCAGCAGCTCCCTACGGGAGCGGGCATCCATTCAGTACTTC	CASSSLRERASIQYF
TRBV6-1	-	TRBJ2-1	-	TGTGCCAGCACACTGGCGGGGGCTAATGAGCAGTTCTTC	CASTLAGANEQFF
TRBV6-1	-	TRBJ1-1	-	TGTGCCAGCAGTGCTCGGGACACTTGGGGGGACGCTGAAGCTTTCTTT	CASSARDTWGDAEAFF
TRBV4-1	-	TRBJ1-2	-	TGCGCCAGCAGCCAAGAAGACAACTCCTGGCGTGGCTACACCTTC	CASSQEDNSWRGYTF
TRBV14	TRBD1	TRBJ2-4	-	TGTGCCAGCAGCCCGACAGGGGCTGGCAAAAACATTCAGTACTTC	CASSPTGAGKNIQYF
TRBV5-6	-	TRBJ2-3	-	TGTGCCAGCAGCTGGACAGGAGGGCTAGATACGCAGTATTTT	CASSWTGGLDTQYF
TRBV11-2	-	TRBJ2-3	few	TGTGCCAGCAGCAGTACTATCCCCGATACGCAGTATTTT	CASSSTIPDTQYF
TRBV7-2	TRBD2	TRBJ2-3	-	TGTGCCAGCAGCGTTAGCGGGACCACAGATACGCAGTATTTT	CASSVSGTTDTQYF
TRBV5-1	-	TRBJ2-7	once	TGCGCCAGCAGCCCCCGTGAGGTTTACGGCGAGCAGTACTTC	CASSPREVYGEQYF
TRBV27	TRBD1	TRBJ2-4	-	TGTGCCAGCAGTCCATGGGGGACAGCTAGGACCAAAAACATTCAGTACTTC	CASSPWGTARTKNIQYF